One sample yielded the 11 T cell receptor beta chains listed below, sequenced in a study of T cell responses to AZD1222 COVID-19 vaccine. Only in-frame clones appear in the TCRdb table, and some are missing; sequencing was by immunoSEQ multiplex PCR. The repertoire consists of about 140,000 clones, with 80% to 90% occurring once and the leading ten covering about 3.5%. The source material was peripheral blood, sampled on day 0 of AZD1222 vaccination. All receptors derive from an adult in good health.

The chain links TRBV2 to TRBJ1-1, with D unresolved. Trimming stripped 8 bases from V and 5 bases from J, with 18 bases between. The CDR3 has 14 amino acids. Germline V gene lookup returns CDR1 SNHLY and CDR2 FYNNEI. The CDR3 DNA is TGTGCCAGCTTGGTATTGTCTTCCGGAACTGAAGCTTTCTTT. This sequence encodes CASLVLSSGTEAFF.

The chain joins TRBV19 to TRBJ2-1, with a tentative D call TRBD2 (5 bases). The CDR3 has 15 amino acids. CDR1 is LNHDA and CDR2 is SQIVND in the germline V gene (reference sequence). Trimming took off 7 bases at V and 0 bases at J, with 13 bases between the two ends. Here the CDR3 DNA reads TGTGCCAGTAACCCAGCGGATTCCTCCTACAATGAGCAGTTCTTC. It is translated as CASNPADSSYNEQFF.

About this clone: The same CDR3 can be traced to other DNA sequences in this sample. CDR3 loop: CASSLDGNTEAFF. The DNA for the CDR3 is TGTGCCAGCAGTCTGGACGGCAACACTGAAGCTTTCTTT. The rearrangement links TRBV12-3 or TRBV12-4 to TRBJ1-1; no reliable D call. CDR3 length: 13 residues. The V gene lost 5 bases and the J gene lost 2 bases, with 9 bases spanning the gap.

This clone appeared a single time. The J gene is TRBJ2-7, the V gene TRBV6-6, with 7 bases aligning to TRBD2. The CDR3 sequence is 14 residues long. The V gene's germline CDR1 is MNHNY and CDR2 SVGAGI (reference sequence). V gave up 6 bases and J gave up 3 bases; unmatched junction bases: 8. CDR3 sequence: CASSLLSGGYEQYF. CDR3 nucleotide sequence: TGTGCCAGCAGCCTTCTCTCGGGGGGCTACGAGCAGTACTTC.

V is TRBV7-7 and J is TRBJ2-7; 11 positions match TRBD2. The CDR3 has 15 amino acids. CDR1 and CDR2 (germline): SSHAT, FNYEAQ (reference sequence). V shed 4 bases, J shed 3 bases, and the junction held 5 bases outside the gene matches. The CDR3 loop is CASSSRLAGIYEQYF. The CDR3 DNA follows: TGTGCCAGCAGCTCCCGACTAGCGGGAATCTACGAGCAGTACTTC.

This clone was detected only a few times. J is TRBJ1-1 and V is TRBV7-2; D is unclear. There are 14 residues in the CDR3. Trimming took 3 bases from V and 4 from J, leaving 12 bases between them. CDR1 is SGHTA, CDR2 FQGNSA, per germline. CDR3 nucleotide sequence: TGTGCCAGCAGCTTCGAGAGGTCAGTCACTGAAGCTTTCTTT. Translating it yields CASSFERSVTEAFF.

The chain joins TRBV30 to TRBJ1-4; D remains unclear. V lost 0 bases to trimming and J lost 0 bases, with 5 bases between them. CDR1 is GTSNPN and CDR2 is SVGIG in the germline V gene (reference sequence). CDR3 length equals 14 residues. CDR3 protein: CAWSVQSTNEKLFF. CDR3 sequence (DNA): TGTGCCTGGAGTGTACAATCAACTAATGAAAAACTGTTTTTT.

The chain couples TRBV10-3 to TRBJ2-2; the D gene could be TRBD1 or TRBD2 (6 bases each). Between the trimmed V and J ends, which lost 11 bases and 1 base, there was a span of 20 bases. This CDR3 has 16 residues. Germline lookup yields CDR1 ENHRY and CDR2 SYGVKD. Here the CDR3 DNA reads TGTGCCGTCCCGAGGGGGGCAGGGCAGAACACCGGGGAGCTGTTTTTT. Protein product: CAVPRGAGQNTGELFF.

V usage is TRBV7-9 and J usage is TRBJ1-1; D remains unclear. The CDR3 is 12 residues long. Germline CDR1 and CDR2: SEHNR and FQNEAQ (reference sequence). V lost 3 bases and J 3 bases, leaving 5 bases between the germline ends. The DNA for the CDR3 is TGTGCCAGCAGCTTTATGGACACTGAAGCTTTCTTT. Protein: CASSFMDTEAFF.

This sequence joins TRBV12-3 or TRBV12-4 and TRBJ2-5; TRBD1 aligns across 8 bases. The junction had 3 bases not matched to a gene; V was cut back by 3 bases and J by 6 bases. The CDR3 is made up of 13 amino acids. The CDR3 sequence is CASSFTGGKTQYF. The CDR3 DNA follows: TGTGCCAGCAGTTTTACAGGGGGGAAGACCCAGTACTTC.

V usage is TRBV7-6 and J usage is TRBJ2-2; D perhaps matches TRBD2 (6 bases). The V end was cut by 0 bases, the J end by 4 bases, with 9 bases between. The CDR3 runs 15 residues. Germline values: CDR1 SGHVS, CDR2 FNYEAQ. The CDR3 DNA reads as TGTGCCAGCAGCTTAGCGGGAGGTAGCACCGGGGAGCTGTTTTTT. Its protein is CASSLAGGSTGELFF.